The following is a TCR beta chain sequence with its context. This entry comes from a study of cytotoxic CD8 clonotypes in ibrutinib-treated CLL. The assay was immunoSEQ multiplex PCR, and TCRdb's table has in-frame clones only and misses some. The sample lists about 150,000 clones, about three quarters occurring once. Trimming took off 5 bases at V and 12 bases at J, with 20 bases between the two ends. The CDR3 length is 13 residues. CDR1 and CDR2 (germline): MNHEY, SMNVEV (reference sequence). The V gene is TRBV27, the J gene TRBJ2-7; D may be TRBD1 (6 bases). The specimen comprised PBMCs, sampled after 24 months of ibrutinib treatment. The TCR comes from a human donor with chronic lymphocytic leukemia. The DNA of the CDR3 is TGTGCCAGCAGTCCCCGCGGTCGGGACATGCGGTACTTC. Protein sequence: CASSPRGRDMRYF.